This T cell receptor (beta chain) was recovered during a study of blood T cell repertoires in COVID-19. Overall study context: T cells, B-cell-depleted T cells, or PBMCs supplied cDNA or gDNA.

Clones were read by immunoSEQ multiplex PCR, and TCRdb kept only the in-frame ones, dropping some. The sample has around 380,000 clones, 80% to 90% seen once. The V and J ends lost 5 bases and 5 bases, in that order; junction bases with no gene match: 12. Germline CDR1 and CDR2: LGHNT and FRNRAP. The CDR3 spans 17 residues. Participants came from under 30 US areas, aged about 18 to 100 years. Donors were grouped by their self-reported clinical history. Two consecutive negative NP/OP PCR tests, clearance, or resolved symptoms defined Cohort 3 recovery. The origin of this receptor is a man in his thirties or forties who had recovered from COVID-19. Sequences were obtained from PBMCs or T cells enriched from blood (not recorded which). The rearrangement joins TRBV12-5 to TRBJ2-3; 11 bases agree with TRBD2. CDR3 region: CASGTYLSGGAQDTQYF. CDR3 coding DNA: TGTGCTAGTGGTACCTATCTTAGCGGGGGGGCCCAAGATACGCAGTATTTT.